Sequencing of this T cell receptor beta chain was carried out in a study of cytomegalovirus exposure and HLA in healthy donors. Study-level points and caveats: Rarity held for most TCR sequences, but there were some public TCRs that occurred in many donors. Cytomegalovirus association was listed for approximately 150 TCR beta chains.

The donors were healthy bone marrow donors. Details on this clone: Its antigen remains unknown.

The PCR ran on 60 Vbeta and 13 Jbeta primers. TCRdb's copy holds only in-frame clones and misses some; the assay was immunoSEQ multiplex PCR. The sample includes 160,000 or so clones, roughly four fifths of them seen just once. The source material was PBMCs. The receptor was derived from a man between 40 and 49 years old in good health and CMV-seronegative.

The CDR3 bases are TGCGCCAGCAGGGGATTCGGGACAAAAGAGGCCAACGTCCTGACTTTC. Protein sequence: CASRGFGTKEANVLTF. V is TRBV10-2 and J is TRBJ2-6; D is possibly TRBD1 (6 bases). Deletions cut 6 bases from V and 6 bases from J, with 18 bases between. Germline assignment: CDR1 WSHSY and CDR2 SAAADI. The CDR3 spans 16 residues.